These T cell receptor beta chains were read from a single sample in a study of shared T cell receptors in the human thymus. The assay was immunoSEQ multiplex PCR, and TCRdb's table has in-frame clones only and misses some. The table records around 730,000 clones, roughly 85% of them present only once. The same specimen was also included in a second study, on human thymus T cells.

Sequenced material: thymocytes. Every receptor here comes from a girl less than two years old with a congenital heart defect. Both conserved end residues are part of each CDR3. A D gene is named only where the DNA matches it firmly.

d_call	j_call	v_call	cdr3_aa
NA	TRBJ2-7	TRBV11-2	CASTNRSYEQYF
NA	TRBJ1-4	TRBV7-2	CASSPSQGSIEKLFF
NA	TRBJ1-4	TRBV5-8	CASSPDSEESEKLFF
NA	TRBJ1-4	TRBV7-2	CASSAELGVNEKLFF
TRBD1	TRBJ1-3	TRBV5-8	CASSSDYRGLRLSGNTIYF
TRBD2	TRBJ2-5	TRBV28	CASSFGTSGGKTQYF
NA	TRBJ1-2	TRBV7-2	CATRGYYGYTF
NA	TRBJ1-1	TRBV27	CASSKLTMGPEGLNTEAFF
NA	TRBJ2-6	TRBV6-4	CASSDSRTELPGANVLTF
TRBD1	TRBJ1-2	TRBV19	CASTPRGNYGYTF
TRBD2	TRBJ2-5	TRBV6-6	CASRWRGSSETQYF
TRBD2	TRBJ2-2	TRBV15	CATCSSTSTSGGELNTGELFF
NA	TRBJ1-6	TRBV2	CASTEGGNNSPLHF
TRBD1	TRBJ2-7	TRBV10-3	CAISEPEQGHSYEQYF
NA	TRBJ1-1	TRBV5-1	CASTNDRWDGAFF
TRBD2	TRBJ2-3	TRBV7-2	CASSSGLAGASLSTDTQYF
NA	TRBJ2-7	TRBV28	CASSHPDGREYEQYF
TRBD2	TRBJ2-3	TRBV7-9	CASSLDPAGVWDTQYF
TRBD1	TRBJ1-2	TRBV28	CASSLCQKGRGDYGYTF
NA	TRBJ2-5	TRBV7-2	CASKSPRLASGETQYF
NA	TRBJ2-7	TRBV28	CASSTPSREQYF
NA	TRBJ2-2	TRBV4-3	CASSQESANTGELFF
NA	TRBJ1-1	TRBV4-1	CASSPSVGVTEAFF
TRBD2	TRBJ2-2	TRBV27	CASSLTLTSGNTGELFF
NA	TRBJ1-1	TRBV19	CASSIDTEAFF
NA	TRBJ1-1	TRBV5-1	CASSTGDDRNTEAFF
TRBD1	TRBJ1-2	TRBV7-2	CASSLQGADGYTF
NA	TRBJ1-4	TRBV4-3	CASSQDRRGGDEKLFF
TRBD1	TRBJ1-1	TRBV27	CASRNRGFRAEAFF
TRBD1	TRBJ1-1	TRBV4-1	CASSLPGRGNMNTEAFF
NA	TRBJ1-1	TRBV10-3	CAISGETLGHTEAFF
TRBD1	TRBJ2-1	TRBV13	CASSPQGASYNEQFF